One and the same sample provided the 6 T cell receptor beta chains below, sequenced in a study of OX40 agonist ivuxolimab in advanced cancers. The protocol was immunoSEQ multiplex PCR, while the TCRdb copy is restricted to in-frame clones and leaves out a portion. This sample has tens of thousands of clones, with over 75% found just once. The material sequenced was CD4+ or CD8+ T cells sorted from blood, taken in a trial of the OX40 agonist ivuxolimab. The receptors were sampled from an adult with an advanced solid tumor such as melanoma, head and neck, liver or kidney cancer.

The CDR3 is CASSPLTGVTEAFF. The CDR3 DNA reads as TGTGCCAGCTCACCTCTGACAGGGGTCACTGAAGCTTTCTTT. This sequence joins TRBV18 and TRBJ1-1; 8 nucleotides align to TRBD1. Trimming at V came to 3 bases and at J to 4 bases, leaving 4 bases not matched to a gene. This CDR3 comprises 14 residues. Germline CDR1 KGHSH, CDR2 LQKENI.

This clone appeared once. The CDR3: CASSLSGGLEINEQFF. The CDR3 DNA reads as TGTGCCAGCAGCCTCTCCGGGGGACTAGAAATCAATGAGCAGTTCTTC. The chain links TRBV7-6 to TRBJ2-1, with 8 bases matching TRBD2. In germline, CDR1 is SGHVS, CDR2 FNYEAQ. This CDR3 comprises 16 residues. The trim removed 5 bases at V and 6 bases at J, leaving 12 bases unmatched.

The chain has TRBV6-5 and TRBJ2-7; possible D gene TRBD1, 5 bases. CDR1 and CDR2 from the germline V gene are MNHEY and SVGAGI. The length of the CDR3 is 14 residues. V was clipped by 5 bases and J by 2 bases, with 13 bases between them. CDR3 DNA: TGTGCCAGCAGTACGACCCGACAGACCTACGAGCAGTACTTC. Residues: CASSTTRQTYEQYF.

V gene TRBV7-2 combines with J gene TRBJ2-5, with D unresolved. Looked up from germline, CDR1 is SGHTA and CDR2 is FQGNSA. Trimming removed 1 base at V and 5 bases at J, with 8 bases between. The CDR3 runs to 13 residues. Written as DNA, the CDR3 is TGTGCCAGCAGCTTAGTTCTAGTTGAGACCCAGTACTTC. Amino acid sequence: CASSLVLVETQYF.

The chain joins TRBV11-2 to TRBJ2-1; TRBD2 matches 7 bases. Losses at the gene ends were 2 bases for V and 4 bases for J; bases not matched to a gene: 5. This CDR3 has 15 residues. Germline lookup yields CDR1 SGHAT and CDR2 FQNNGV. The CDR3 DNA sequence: TGTGCCAGCAGCTTATTTAGCGGGCGTTACAATGAGCAGTTCTTC. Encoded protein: CASSLFSGRYNEQFF. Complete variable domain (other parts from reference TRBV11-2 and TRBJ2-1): EAGVAQSPRYKIIEKRQSVAFWCNPISGHATLYWYQQILGQGPKLLIQFQNNGVVDDSQLPKDRFSAERLKGVDSTLKIQPAKLEDSAVYLCASSLFSGRYNEQFFGPGTRLTVL.

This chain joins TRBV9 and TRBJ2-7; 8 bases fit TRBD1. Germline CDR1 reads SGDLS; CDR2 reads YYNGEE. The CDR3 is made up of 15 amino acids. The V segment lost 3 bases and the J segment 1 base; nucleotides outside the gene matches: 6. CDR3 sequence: CASSADRGGSYEQYF. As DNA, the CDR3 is TGTGCCAGCAGCGCCGACAGGGGAGGATCCTACGAGCAGTACTTC.